This TCR beta chain was sequenced in a study of response to subunit inactivated influenza vaccine. The sample holds a few counts of this clonotype. The target antigen is unknown. General observations from the study: The authors suggested that every seasonal influenza vaccination recruits few new T cells.

The CDR3 is 14 amino acids. Germline V gene lookup returns CDR1 SGHRS and CDR2 YFSETQ. Trimming shortened V by 4 bases and J by 5 bases, and 16 bases separated the two germline ends. TCRdb recomputed calls from the RT-PCR reads with MiXCR, one row per CDR3 protein. Counted here are 550,000 to 800,000 distinct CDR3 sequences, approximately 14% occurring once; the ten biggest clones make up 11%. This sample comprised PBMCs from blood, obtained approximately 13 days after vaccination. This TCR was recovered from a middle-aged man who received an inactivated influenza vaccine. The genes are TRBV5-1 and TRBJ2-7; TRBD2 might be the D (6 bases). CDR3 in DNA: TGCGCCAGCAGCCCGGGACCGGGGAGGAACGAGCAGTACTTC. Translating gives CASSPGPGRNEQYF.